One sample yielded the 25 T cell receptor beta chains listed below, sequenced in a study of blood T cell repertoires in COVID-19. Generated by immunoSEQ multiplex PCR, the TCRdb table keeps only in-frame clones and is missing some. This table has about 39,000 clones, around 85% appearing once. The specimen was peripheral blood. The receptors originated from a human donor in a cohort sampled during active COVID-19.

Concerning this clone itself: At one of its ends the junction is not consistent with the germline gene, which may arise from a read error. V and J are TRBV7-7 and TRBJ2-1; D may be TRBD1 or TRBD2 (5 bases each). This CDR3 has 16 residues. The germline V gene encodes CDR1 SSHAT and CDR2 FNYEAQ (reference sequence). This CDR3 reads CASSRELLGSYNEQFF. The CDR3 DNA sequence: TGTGCTAGCAGCAGGGAGCTCCTGGGGTCCTACAATGAGCAGTTCTTC.

This clone has just a few counts. This chain links TRBV5-6 with TRBJ1-5; D gene uncertain. Germline values: CDR1 SGHDT, CDR2 YYEEEE. The CDR3 totals 15 residues. Trimming removed 0 bases at V and 8 bases at J, with 15 bases between. The CDR3 region has the DNA TGTGCCAGCAGCTTGGGGTCGGCGGGTTTTGAGCCCCAGCATTTT. Its translation is CASSLGSAGFEPQHF.

The chain has TRBV6-2 or TRBV6-3 and TRBJ1-1, with D possibly TRBD1 on 6 matching bases. CDR3 length: 15 amino acids. V was trimmed by 2 bases and J by 6 bases, leaving 16 bases between them. The V gene's germline CDR1 is MNHEY and CDR2 SVGEGT. The CDR3 coding sequence is TGTGCCAGCAGTTACACTACTCAGGGGTGGGCTGAAGCTTTCTTT. Translation: CASSYTTQGWAEAFF.

The CDR3 DNA reads as TGTGCCATCAGTCAAGAGACCAGACTAGCGGGAGACCCAGATACGCAGTATTTT. Encoded protein: CAISQETRLAGDPDTQYF. The chain uses TRBV10-3 and TRBJ2-3, with TRBD2 identical over 12 bases. The CDR3 spans 18 residues. J lost 4 bases, V lost 5 bases, and 13 bases had no gene match. In germline, CDR1 is ENHRY, CDR2 SYGVKD.

The V and J genes are TRBV28 and TRBJ1-5, with TRBD1 matching 11 bases. The V gene end was trimmed by 6 bases and the J gene end by 5 bases; junction bases not matched to a gene: 6. This CDR3 comprises 15 residues. Germline-derived CDR1 and CDR2 are MDHEN and SYDVKM. CDR3 sequence: CASSRTGGRDQPQHF. In nucleotides, the CDR3 is TGTGCCAGCAGCCGGACAGGGGGCAGGGATCAGCCCCAGCATTTT.

The chain employs TRBV28 and TRBJ2-1; 12 positions agree with TRBD2. The CDR3 is 16 amino acids. The trim removed 7 bases at V and 7 bases at J, leaving 11 bases unmatched. Germline V CDR1 and CDR2: MDHEN, SYDVKM. The CDR3: CASTLWSSGGGNEQFF. The CDR3 coding sequence is TGTGCCAGCACCCTATGGTCTAGCGGGGGGGGTAATGAGCAGTTCTTC.

The chain carries TRBV3-1 (or the pseudogene TRBV3-2) and TRBJ2-5; 7 nucleotides line up with TRBD1. CDR3 length: 15 residues. Germline CDR1 LGHDT, CDR2 YNNKEL (reference sequence). V was pared by 8 bases and J by 5 bases, with 14 bases of the junction left unmatched. CDR3 amino acids: CASGDLRGLGETQYF. CDR3 in DNA: TGTGCCAGCGGGGACCTTAGGGGGCTGGGGGAGACCCAGTACTTC.

The chain has TRBV4-2 and TRBJ2-5; possible D gene TRBD1, 5 bases. This CDR3 comprises 12 residues. CDR1 and CDR2 from the germline V gene are LGHNA and YNFKEQ. Between the trimmed V and J ends, which lost 3 bases and 5 bases, there was a span of 7 bases. This CDR3 reads CASSQKGETQYF. In DNA form, the CDR3 reads TGTGCCAGCAGCCAGAAGGGGGAGACCCAGTACTTC.

V is TRBV5-3 and J is TRBJ1-2; D uncertain. TRBV5-3 counts as an open reading frame of uncertain function. Trimming left V 3 bases short and J 4 bases short, with 10 bases between. This CDR3 comprises 13 residues. The CDR3 protein is CARSSGRPYGYTF. The CDR3, as DNA: TGTGCCAGAAGCTCAGGCCGCCCCTATGGCTACACCTTC.

The gene calls are TRBV10-3 and TRBJ2-3; 10 bases are shared with TRBD2. This CDR3 has 17 amino acids. From germline, CDR1 is ENHRY and CDR2 SYGVKD. The V and J ends lost 5 bases and 2 bases, in that order; junction bases with no gene match: 10. The CDR3 region has the DNA TGTGCCATCAGTACTCTGGCTAGCGGGAGTAACACAGATACGCAGTATTTT. Protein: CAISTLASGSNTDTQYF.

This clone appeared a few times. This chain links TRBV3-1 (or the pseudogene TRBV3-2) with TRBJ1-2; maybe TRBD1 (5 bases). Germline V CDR1 and CDR2: LGHDT, YNNKEL (reference sequence). With 4 bases removed from V and 8 bases from J, the gap between germline ends came to 14 bases. CDR3 size: 13 residues. The CDR3 loop reads CASSPMRGRGYTF. The CDR3 region has the DNA TGTGCCAGCAGCCCAATGCGGGGCCGAGGCTACACCTTC.

The V and J genes are TRBV20-1 and TRBJ1-1; D might be TRBD1 (5 bases). This CDR3 has 11 amino acids. Trimming removed 6 bases at V and 7 bases at J, with 12 bases between. CDR1 is DFQATT, CDR2 SNEGSKA, per germline (reference sequence). For the CDR3, the DNA is TGCAGTGCAAGGGGATTGAGTGAAGCTTTCTTT. Its translation: CSARGLSEAFF.

The chain recombines TRBV12-5 with TRBJ1-4, with TRBD1 as a possible D gene (5 bases). Germline CDR1 and CDR2: LGHNT and FRNRAP. This CDR3 has 14 residues. V dropped 6 bases and J dropped 4 bases, with 12 bases sitting between them. The CDR3 sequence: CASGLDIDNEKLFF. CDR3 in DNA: TGTGCTAGTGGCCTGGACATCGATAATGAAAAACTGTTTTTT. Using reference TRBV12-5 and TRBJ1-4 for the parts outside the CDR3, the full variable domain is DARVTQTPRHKVTEMGQEVTMRCQPILGHNTVFWYRQTMMQGLELLAYFRNRAPLDDSGMPKDRFSAEMPDATLATLKIQPSEPRDSAVYFCASGLDIDNEKLFFGSGTQLSVL.

The V call is TRBV6-5, the J call TRBJ1-1; D possibly corresponds to TRBD1 (5 bases). The germline gives CDR1 MNHEY, CDR2 SVGAGI. There are 12 residues in the CDR3. V was clipped by 9 bases and J by 5 bases, with 13 bases between them. CDR3 loop: CASQSGGTEAFF. CDR3 coding DNA: TGTGCCAGTCAGAGCGGGGGGACTGAAGCTTTCTTT.

The V and J genes are TRBV12-3 or TRBV12-4 and TRBJ1-1, with D unclear. CDR3 length equals 13 residues. Trimming shortened V by 6 bases and J by 1 base, and 9 bases separated the two germline ends. The CDR3, as DNA: TGTGCCAGCAGCTATCAACCGAACACTGAAGCTTTCTTT. Its translation is CASSYQPNTEAFF.

The chain links TRBV18 to TRBJ1-5; D uncertain. CDR3 length: 14 amino acids. The germline gives CDR1 KGHSH, CDR2 LQKENI. V dropped 3 bases and J dropped 0 bases, with 6 bases sitting between them. This CDR3 reads CASSPSDSNQPQHF. The CDR3 DNA reads TGTGCCAGCTCACCCAGTGATAGCAATCAGCCCCAGCATTTT.

In DNA, the CDR3 is TGTGCCAGCAGATCTAGCGGAGGATCCTACAATGAGCAGTTCTTC. As protein: CASRSSGGSYNEQFF. This chain links TRBV25-1 with TRBJ2-1; TRBD2 aligns across 7 bases. The CDR3 totals 15 residues. Germline V gene sequence: CDR1 MGHDK, CDR2 SYGVNS. V lost 6 bases and J lost 1; bases outside the gene matches: 6.

The CDR3 nucleotides read TGTGCCAGCAGCGAGCGGACCGACGGAGAGACCCAGTACTTC. It codes for CASSERTDGETQYF. The chain recombines TRBV9 with TRBJ2-5; possibly TRBD2 for D (5 bases). Trimming stripped 3 bases from V and 4 bases from J, with 13 bases between. Germline V lookup: CDR1 SGDLS, CDR2 YYNGEE. The CDR3 loop spans 14 amino acids.

V and J are TRBV5-5 and TRBJ1-1, with D unclear. Germline loops: CDR1 SGHKS, CDR2 YYEKEE (reference sequence). The V end was cut by 2 bases, the J end by 1 base, with 3 bases between. This CDR3 is built from 12 residues. CDR3 sequence (DNA): TGTGCCAGCAGCTTCGGGAACACTGAAGCTTTCTTT. Translating gives CASSFGNTEAFF.

This clone occurred many times. The chain links TRBV5-1 to TRBJ1-3; D possibly corresponds to TRBD1 (6 bases). Germline CDR1 reads SGHRS; CDR2 reads YFSETQ. The CDR3 has 15 amino acids. With 4 bases removed from V and 4 bases from J, the gap between germline ends came to 15 bases. The CDR3 loop is CASSLGQPGGNTIYF. The CDR3 coding sequence is TGCGCCAGCAGCCTCGGACAGCCGGGGGGAAACACCATATATTTT.

This rearrangement joins TRBV4-2 to TRBJ1-5; the D is unclear. CDR3 length: 17 residues. Between the trimmed V and J ends, which lost 1 base and 3 bases, there was a span of 16 bases. The germline V gene encodes CDR1 LGHNA and CDR2 YNFKEQ. The CDR3 protein is CASSQVVDSRANQPQHF. The CDR3 DNA reads TGTGCCAGCAGCCAAGTAGTGGACTCTAGGGCCAATCAGCCCCAGCATTTT.

V usage is TRBV19 and J usage is TRBJ1-4, with no clear D. Germline assignment: CDR1 LNHDA and CDR2 SQIVND (reference sequence). This CDR3 is 14 amino acids long. Trimming shortened V by 2 bases and J by 2 bases, and 6 bases separated the two germline ends. CDR3 protein: CASSIRATNEKLFF. The CDR3 bases are TGTGCCAGTAGTATACGTGCGACTAATGAAAAACTGTTTTTT.

V is TRBV6-1 and J is TRBJ2-7; D unresolved. CDR1 is MNHNS, CDR2 SASEGT, per germline. This CDR3 contains 14 residues. V shed 2 bases and J shed 0 bases, with 8 bases lying between them. The CDR3 region is CASSEPGLSYEQYF. The DNA for the CDR3 is TGTGCCAGCAGTGAACCTGGCCTCTCCTACGAGCAGTACTTC.

A few counts support this clone. The chain joins TRBV19 to TRBJ2-1; D might be TRBD2 (6 bases). The germline CDR1 and CDR2 sequences are LNHDA and SQIVND (reference sequence). CDR3 length: 15 residues. Deletions cut 1 base from V and 8 bases from J, with 15 bases between. This CDR3 is CASSIGGVRTDEQFF. As DNA, the CDR3 is TGTGCCAGTAGTATAGGCGGGGTCCGTACCGATGAGCAGTTCTTC. Using reference TRBV19 and TRBJ2-1 for the parts outside the CDR3, the full variable domain is DGGITQSPKYLFRKEGQNVTLSCEQNLNHDAMYWYRQDPGQGLRLIYYSQIVNDFQKGDIAEGYSVSREKKESFPLTVTSAQKNPTAFYLCASSIGGVRTDEQFFGPGTRLTVL.

CDR3 residues: CASSPAGGLYSYEQYF. The CDR3 DNA reads TGTGCCAGCAGCCCAGCGGGAGGGCTTTACTCCTACGAGCAGTACTTC. V and J are TRBV6-2 or TRBV6-3 and TRBJ2-7; 10 nucleotides match TRBD2. After removal of 6 bases from V and 0 bases from J, the junction contained 8 bases not matched to a gene. Germline CDR1 is MNHEY and CDR2 is SVGEGT. The CDR3 is made up of 16 amino acids.